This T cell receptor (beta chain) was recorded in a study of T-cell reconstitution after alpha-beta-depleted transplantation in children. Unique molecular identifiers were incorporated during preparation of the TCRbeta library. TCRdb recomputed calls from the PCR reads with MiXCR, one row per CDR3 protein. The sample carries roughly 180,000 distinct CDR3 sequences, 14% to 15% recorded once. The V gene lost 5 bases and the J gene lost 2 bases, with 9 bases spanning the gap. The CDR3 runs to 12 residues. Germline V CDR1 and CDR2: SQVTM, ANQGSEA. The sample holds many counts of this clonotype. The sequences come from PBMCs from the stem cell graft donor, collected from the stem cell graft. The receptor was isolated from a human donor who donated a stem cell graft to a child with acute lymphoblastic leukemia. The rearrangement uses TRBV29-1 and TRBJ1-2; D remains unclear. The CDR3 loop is CSVWSLNYGYTF. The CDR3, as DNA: TGCAGCGTTTGGTCGCTAAACTATGGCTACACCTTC.